Reported below is one TCR beta chain. Treatment: preoperative locoregional IRX-2 cytokine immunotherapy. The entry originates in a study of preoperative IRX-2 immunotherapy in early breast cancer. In germline, CDR1 is MDHEN, CDR2 SYDVKM. CDR3 length: 19 amino acids. V was pared by 5 bases and J by 2 bases, with 14 bases of the junction left unmatched. Libraries were prepared by immunoSEQ multiplex PCR; TCRdb keeps only in-frame clonotypes and omits some of them. The sample contains 90,000 to 100,000 clones, roughly 90% of which appear only once. The sample in question was tumor tissue, obtained after IRX-2 immunotherapy. The TCR sequence derives from a human donor with breast cancer. The chain recombines TRBV28 with TRBJ2-3, with 12 bases aligning to TRBD2. The CDR3 region has the DNA TGTGCCAGCAGTCCCTGGGGCCCTACTAGCGGGGGGAACACAGATACGCAGTATTTT. Translating it yields CASSPWGPTSGGNTDTQYF.